A single sample is the source of the 17 T cell receptor beta chains below, sequenced in a study of OX40 agonist ivuxolimab in advanced cancers. The library was generated by the immunoSEQ multiplex PCR assay. TCRdb mirrors the immuneACCESS table, restricted to in-frame sequences. Some clones are absent from its copies; in checked studies, under half trace to an unresolved V gene, and the reason for the others is unknown. This sample comprises some 64,000 clones, approximately 85% of them detected only once. About 9.1% of the sample belongs to the ten largest clones. Sequences were derived from CD4+ or CD8+ T cells sorted from blood, sampled in a trial of the OX40 agonist ivuxolimab. The origin of the receptors is an adult with an advanced solid tumor such as melanoma, head and neck, liver or kidney cancer.

The V and J genes are TRBV7-2 and TRBJ1-2, with D perhaps matching TRBD1 (5 bases). The CDR3 spans 15 residues. Per the germline V gene, CDR1 is SGHTA and CDR2 is FQGNSA. The V gene lost 2 bases and the J gene lost 6 bases, with 16 bases spanning the gap. DNA of the CDR3: TGTGCCAGCAGCTTATCGGGGGTGAACGTAGATGGCTACACCTTC. This gives the protein CASSLSGVNVDGYTF.

The V and J genes are TRBV5-6 and TRBJ2-2, with TRBD2 matching over 12 bases. Per germline, CDR1 SGHDT and CDR2 YYEEEE. The CDR3 has 18 amino acids. Trimming removed 1 base from V and 3 bases from J; junction bases left unmatched: 7. CDR3 sequence reads: CASSLTPLAGGYTGELFF. The CDR3 bases are TGTGCCAGCAGCTTGACCCCCCTAGCGGGAGGGTACACCGGGGAGCTGTTTTTT. The entire variable domain, with the rest obtained from reference TRBV5-6 and TRBJ2-2, is as follows: DAGVTQSPTHLIKTRGQQVTLRCSPKSGHDTVSWYQQALGQGPQFIFQYYEEEERQRGNFPDRFSGHQFPNYSSELNVNALLLGDSALYLCASSLTPLAGGYTGELFFGEGSRLTVL.

The chain couples TRBV27 to TRBJ1-5, with D unclear. Deletions cut 4 bases from V and 2 bases from J, with 15 bases between. Germline lookup yields CDR1 MNHEY and CDR2 SMNVEV (reference sequence). The CDR3 has 16 residues. This CDR3 is CASSSASEVGNQPQHF. CDR3 bases: TGTGCCAGCAGTTCGGCCTCCGAGGTCGGCAATCAGCCCCAGCATTTT.

The rearrangement uses TRBV9 and TRBJ1-5; 7 bases fit TRBD1. This CDR3 has 16 residues. CDR1 SGDLS and CDR2 YYNGEE come from the germline V gene. The junction had 10 bases not matched to a gene; V was cut back by 3 bases and J by 4 bases. CDR3 nucleotides: TGTGCCAGCAGCGCCGGACGGCTCAGGGGGAATCAGCCCCAGCATTTT. Its protein is CASSAGRLRGNQPQHF.

The rearrangement uses TRBV6-6 and TRBJ2-7; D might be TRBD1 (5 bases). The CDR3 covers 12 residues. V gave up 5 bases and J gave up 2 bases, with 7 bases separating them. Per the germline V gene, CDR1 is MNHNY and CDR2 is SVGAGI (reference sequence). The CDR3, as DNA: TGTGCCAGCAGTGACAGTCCCTACGAGCAGTACTTC. This translates into CASSDSPYEQYF.

The rearrangement joins TRBV11-1 to TRBJ2-7, with 7 bases lining up with TRBD2. The CDR3 is made up of 15 amino acids. Germline lookup yields CDR1 SGHAT and CDR2 FQDESV (reference sequence). With 1 base clipped from V and 4 bases from J, the junction kept 7 bases outside the gene matches. The CDR3 nucleotides are TGTGCCAGCAGCTTAGAGGCTAGCGGAACTTACGAGCAGTACTTC. It translates to CASSLEASGTYEQYF.

The table lists this clone with a count of one. V and J are TRBV9 and TRBJ2-3; D is possibly TRBD1 (6 bases). Germline values: CDR1 SGDLS, CDR2 YYNGEE. This CDR3 contains 14 residues. Trimming pared 0 bases from V and 4 bases from J, leaving 9 bases between. The CDR3 nucleotides are TGTGCCAGCAGCGTAGCACAGGGATCAGATACGCAGTATTTT. This translates into CASSVAQGSDTQYF.

The rearrangement joins TRBV7-2 to TRBJ2-2, with D possibly being TRBD2 (6 bases). Germline CDR1 is SGHTA and CDR2 is FQGNSA. The CDR3 length is 14 residues. Trimming pared 10 bases from V and 2 bases from J, leaving 14 bases between. The CDR3 DNA is TGTGCCACTCTTCGGGACTCCAACACCGGGGAGCTGTTTTTT. Translated, it gives CATLRDSNTGELFF.

The V call is TRBV7-3, the J call TRBJ2-6; D call uncertain. The germline V gene encodes CDR1 SGHTA and CDR2 FQGTGA. The CDR3 covers 17 residues. Trimming removed 0 bases from V and 1 base from J, with 10 bases in between. This chain's CDR3 is CASSLTSDPSGANVLTF. The CDR3 region has the DNA TGTGCCAGCAGCTTAACCTCGGATCCTTCTGGGGCCAACGTCCTGACTTTC.

This sequence joins TRBV13 and TRBJ1-1; D remains ambiguous. From germline, CDR1 is PRHDT and CDR2 FYEKMQ (reference sequence). The CDR3 extends over 15 amino acids. V was trimmed by 5 bases and J by 0 bases, leaving 13 bases between them. For the CDR3, the DNA is TGTGCCAGCAGCACCACCGCGGGGATGAACACTGAAGCTTTCTTT. Translating it yields CASSTTAGMNTEAFF. Combining the CDR3 with reference TRBV13 and TRBJ1-1 gives the whole variable domain AAGVIQSPRHLIKEKRETATLKCYPIPRHDTVYWYQQGPGQDPQFLISFYEKMQSDKGSIPDRFSAQQFSDYHSELNMSSLELGDSALYFCASSTTAGMNTEAFFGQGTRLTVV.

The chain carries TRBV20-1 and TRBJ2-7; no clear D gene. CDR3 length equals 11 residues. Germline V lookup: CDR1 DFQATT, CDR2 SNEGSKA (reference sequence). The ends were cut back, 8 bases at V and 4 bases at J, with 12 bases in the middle. CDR3 in DNA: TGCAGTCTAAGTAATACATACGAGCAGTACTTC. This sequence encodes CSLSNTYEQYF.

This clone showed up just a few times. The genes are TRBV5-1 and TRBJ1-3; a possible D gene is TRBD1 (6 bases). The CDR3 contains 17 residues. Germline V lookup: CDR1 SGHRS, CDR2 YFSETQ. Trimming removed 1 base at V and 4 bases at J, with 18 bases between. The CDR3 here is CASSLSPTGGLGNTIYF. The CDR3 DNA follows: TGCGCCAGCAGCTTGTCTCCTACGGGGGGGCTAGGAAACACCATATATTTT.

The rearrangement joins TRBV19 to TRBJ2-7; D is uncertain. V was clipped by 3 bases and J by 0 bases, with 12 bases between them. Looked up from germline, CDR1 is LNHDA and CDR2 is SQIVND (reference sequence). The CDR3 is 15 residues long. For the CDR3, the DNA is TGTGCCAGTAGTATGAGGACCGACGTCTCCTACGAGCAGTACTTC. Encoded protein: CASSMRTDVSYEQYF. The full variable domain, in which reference TRBV19 and TRBJ2-7 provide the parts outside the CDR3, is DGGITQSPKYLFRKEGQNVTLSCEQNLNHDAMYWYRQDPGQGLRLIYYSQIVNDFQKGDIAEGYSVSREKKESFPLTVTSAQKNPTAFYLCASSMRTDVSYEQYFGPGTRLTVT.

The chain is built from TRBV9 and TRBJ2-4; TRBD2 matches 7 bases. V lost 3 bases to trimming and J lost 0 bases; unmatched junction nucleotides: 12. The CDR3 is made up of 18 amino acids. Germline CDR1 is SGDLS and CDR2 is YYNGEE. In DNA, the CDR3 is TGTGCCAGCAGCGCAGAAAATAGCGGGCAACTAGCCAAAAACATTCAGTACTTC. Its protein is CASSAENSGQLAKNIQYF.

This clone was seen once. The V gene is TRBV28, the J gene TRBJ1-2, with TRBD1 identical over 7 bases. With V trimmed by 5 bases and J by 8 bases, 8 bases remained unmatched. Germline V gives CDR1 MDHEN, CDR2 SYDVKM. This CDR3 contains 13 residues. The CDR3 is CASSPTGLSGYTF. DNA of the CDR3: TGTGCCAGCAGTCCGACAGGGCTCAGCGGCTACACCTTC.

This sequence joins TRBV9 and TRBJ1-2, with 9 positions matching TRBD1. The CDR3 runs 15 residues. V lost 4 bases and J lost 2; bases outside the gene matches: 6. Germline CDR1 reads SGDLS; CDR2 reads YYNGEE. CDR3 bases: TGTGCCAGCAGCCGACGACAGGGGGAGAACTATGGCTACACCTTC. It specifies CASSRRQGENYGYTF. The full variable domain, in which reference TRBV9 and TRBJ1-2 provide the parts outside the CDR3, is DSGVTQTPKHLITATGQRVTLRCSPRSGDLSVYWYQQSLDQGLQFLIQYYNGEERAKGNILERFSAQQFPDLHSELNLSSLELGDSALYFCASSRRQGENYGYTFGSGTRLTVV.

The CDR3 region is CARTGARNTGELFF. DNA for the CDR3: TGTGCTCGGACAGGGGCTAGGAACACCGGGGAGCTGTTTTTT. V and J are TRBV30 and TRBJ2-2; 9 positions agree with TRBD1. This CDR3 region has 14 residues. Per the germline V gene, CDR1 is GTSNPN and CDR2 is SVGIG (reference sequence).